Listed below are T cell receptor beta chains from one sample, sequenced in a study of follicular helper T cells after annual influenza vaccination. Clones were sequenced by immunoSEQ multiplex PCR, and TCRdb holds only the in-frame ones, with some missing. Among some 10,000 clones, 70% to 85% were seen once, and the ten largest hold around 0.86%. The sequences come from CXCR5- memory CD4+ T cells sorted from blood, collected on the day of influenza vaccination. The receptor set was obtained from an adult who received the influenza vaccine. Both conserved end residues are part of each CDR3. The D gene is left open where the match is weak. Size is omitted from some rows. Given values are once, few, many or a class for expanded clones.

size,J,D,V,CDR3,DNA
.,TRBJ2-3,.,TRBV7-2,CASSESRGSDTQYF,TGTGCCAGCAGCGAATCTAGGGGGTCGGATACGCAGTATTTT
.,TRBJ2-3,TRBD2,TRBV12-5,CASGLEAGTDTQYF,TGTGCTAGTGGTTTGGAAGCGGGGACAGATACGCAGTATTTT
.,TRBJ2-7,.,TRBV29-1,CSVVEARIGEQYF,TGCAGCGTTGTAGAAGCGAGGATCGGCGAGCAGTACTTC
.,TRBJ1-3,.,TRBV10-3,CAITFPDRGSGNTIYF,TGTGCCATCACCTTCCCGGACAGAGGCTCTGGAAACACCATATATTTT
once,TRBJ2-1,TRBD2,TRBV18,CASSPPGLAGDEQFF,TGTGCCAGCTCACCACCGGGACTAGCGGGAGATGAGCAGTTCTTC
.,TRBJ2-1,.,TRBV10-1,CASSAVEGEQFF,TGCGCCAGCAGTGCAGTAGAGGGTGAGCAGTTCTTC
.,TRBJ2-7,TRBD1,TRBV5-1,CASSYQGQDSYEQYF,TGCGCCAGCAGCTACCAGGGACAGGATTCGTACGAGCAGTACTTC
.,TRBJ2-3,TRBD1,TRBV6-1,CASEGAPWTDTQYF,TGTGCCAGCGAGGGGGCGCCGTGGACAGATACGCAGTATTTT
.,TRBJ1-5,.,TRBV4-3,CASSQDAGGQPQHF,TGCGCCAGCAGCCAAGATGCGGGAGGACAGCCCCAGCATTTT
.,TRBJ2-7,.,TRBV15,CATSRERNEQYF,TGTGCCACCAGCAGAGAGAGGAACGAGCAGTACTTC
few,TRBJ2-2,.,TRBV6-5,CASSGSGELFF,TGTGCCAGCAGTGGGAGCGGGGAGCTGTTTTTT
.,TRBJ1-4,.,TRBV7-2,CASSPAHRAINEKLFF,TGTGCCAGCAGCCCCGCCCACAGGGCCATAAATGAAAAACTGTTTTTT
.,TRBJ1-2,.,TRBV6-1,CASTVQGGYGYTF,TGTGCCAGCACCGTACAGGGTGGATATGGCTACACCTTC
.,TRBJ2-3,TRBD2,TRBV2,CASSLRLADSDTQYF,TGTGCCAGCAGTCTCCGACTAGCGGATTCAGATACGCAGTATTTT
.,TRBJ2-7,.,TRBV7-9,CASSLADRLGEQYF,TGTGCCAGCAGCTTAGCGGACCGGCTGGGGGAGCAGTACTTC
.,TRBJ1-3,.,TRBV7-6,CASSPQQGLGNTIYF,TGTGCCAGCAGCCCCCAACAGGGACTGGGAAACACCATATATTTT
.,TRBJ1-4,.,TRBV7-2,CASSLARTSGLFF,TGTGCCAGCAGCTTAGCTCGGACTTCCGGGCTGTTTTTT
.,TRBJ1-1,TRBD1,TRBV29-1,CSVGRGQGSTEAFF,TGCAGCGTTGGGCGGGGACAGGGTAGCACTGAAGCTTTCTTT
once,TRBJ1-2,TRBD1,TRBV5-4,CASSRVTGGTGYTF,TGTGCCAGCAGCCGAGTGACAGGGGGTACTGGCTACACCTTC
.,TRBJ1-6,.,TRBV15,CATSRDNPRGGEPLHF,TGTGCCACCAGCAGGGATAACCCAAGGGGGGGGGAACCCCTCCACTTT
.,TRBJ2-7,TRBD2,TRBV7-2,CASSPRVAGGFSDEQYF,TGTGCCAGCAGCCCCCGCGTGGCGGGAGGCTTCTCCGACGAGCAGTACTTC
.,TRBJ2-3,TRBD1,TRBV15,CATSGAGTGGFSSTDTQYF,TGTGCCACCAGCGGTGCCGGGACAGGGGGCTTTTCTAGCACAGATACGCAGTATTTT
.,TRBJ2-1,.,TRBV5-4,CASSPSGLRHEQFF,TGTGCCAGCAGCCCCTCCGGACTCCGCCATGAGCAGTTCTTC
.,TRBJ1-3,.,TRBV7-2,CASSLGSTPNTIYF,TGTGCCAGCAGCTTAGGTTCCACTCCAAACACCATATATTTT
.,TRBJ2-7,TRBD2,TRBV28,CASSPPWGGYEQYF,TGTGCCAGCAGTCCCCCGTGGGGGGGCTACGAGCAGTACTTC
.,TRBJ2-7,TRBD2,TRBV27,CASSPRLAGGYEQYF,TGTGCCAGCAGTCCCAGGTTGGCGGGAGGATACGAGCAGTACTTC
.,TRBJ2-7,.,TRBV28,CASSSRLGYQYEQYF,TGTGCCAGCAGTTCCCGGCTGGGCTACCAATACGAGCAGTACTTC
.,TRBJ1-2,.,TRBV6-6,CASSYSGGNYGYTF,TGTGCCAGCAGTTACTCTGGGGGTAACTATGGCTACACCTTC
.,TRBJ2-2,TRBD2,TRBV12-5,CASGLGPLPLAGVENTGELFF,TGTGCTAGTGGTTTGGGCCCTCTTCCCCTAGCGGGAGTGGAGAACACCGGGGAGCTGTTTTTT
.,TRBJ2-7,.,TRBV6-5,CASGKGIGYEQYF,TGTGCCAGTGGGAAGGGGATAGGGTACGAGCAGTACTTC
.,TRBJ2-1,.,TRBV7-3,CASSLEQGTEQFF,TGTGCCAGCAGCTTAGAGCAGGGGACGGAGCAGTTCTTC
.,TRBJ1-1,.,TRBV28,CASSLPRFTEAFF,TGTGCCAGCAGTTTACCGAGGTTCACTGAAGCTTTCTTT
.,TRBJ1-5,.,TRBV7-2,CASSPTGPTGQPQHF,TGTGCCAGCAGCCCGACAGGTCCGACGGGGCAGCCCCAGCATTTT
.,TRBJ1-5,.,TRBV15,CATSREGGRLFQPQHF,TGTGCCACCAGCAGAGAGGGGGGGCGATTATTTCAGCCCCAGCATTTT
.,TRBJ1-1,.,TRBV5-1,CASSSDRMDTEAFF,TGCGCCAGCAGCTCTGACAGGATGGATACTGAAGCTTTCTTT
once,TRBJ2-3,TRBD2,TRBV5-1,CASSSAGADTQYF,TGCGCCAGCAGCTCAGCGGGGGCTGATACGCAGTATTTT
.,TRBJ1-1,.,TRBV30,CASVRGMNTEAFF,TGTGCATCAGTTCGGGGGATGAACACTGAAGCTTTCTTT
.,TRBJ2-7,.,TRBV11-2,CASSLVDGWGYEQYF,TGTGCCAGCAGCTTAGTCGACGGCTGGGGCTACGAGCAGTACTTC
.,TRBJ2-2,.,TRBV11-2,CASSPLPTSSNTGELFF,TGTGCCAGCAGCCCCCTTCCTACTAGCTCGAACACCGGGGAGCTGTTTTTT
few,TRBJ1-2,.,TRBV19,CASSTEVYGYTF,TGTGCCAGTAGTACTGAGGTGTATGGCTACACCTTC
.,TRBJ2-7,TRBD2,TRBV7-9,CASSLGSGGPSYEQYF,TGTGCCAGCAGCCTAGGGAGCGGGGGGCCATCCTACGAGCAGTACTTC
.,TRBJ1-1,.,TRBV18,CASSPRGGPLETEAFF,TGTGCCAGCTCACCACGAGGGGGTCCCCTTGAGACTGAAGCTTTCTTT
.,TRBJ2-3,.,TRBV7-2,CASTTYLTDTQYF,TGTGCCAGCACCACGTACCTCACAGATACGCAGTATTTT
.,TRBJ2-2,TRBD1,TRBV19,CASTKRQGGTGTGELFF,TGTGCCAGTACTAAGCGGCAAGGCGGGACAGGAACCGGGGAGCTGTTTTTT
.,TRBJ1-2,TRBD1,TRBV19,CASSRQGNYGYTF,TGTGCCAGTTCTAGACAGGGGAACTATGGCTACACCTTC
.,TRBJ1-4,.,TRBV18,CASSPVRQAATNEKLFF,TGTGCCAGCTCACCAGTGAGACAGGCCGCAACTAATGAAAAACTGTTTTTT
.,TRBJ2-7,.,TRBV18,CASSPVFGASMDYEQYF,TGTGCCAGCTCACCAGTTTTCGGGGCTAGTATGGACTACGAGCAGTACTTC
.,TRBJ2-3,.,TRBV5-4,CASSLKGGSSQYF,TGTGCCAGCAGCTTGAAGGGAGGCAGTTCGCAGTATTTT
.,TRBJ1-2,.,TRBV30,CAWSEARWPAAYGYTF,TGTGCCTGGAGCGAAGCAAGGTGGCCCGCGGCCTATGGCTACACCTTC
.,TRBJ1-2,.,TRBV6-5,CASSYSLQGAYGYTF,TGTGCCAGCAGTTACTCGTTACAAGGGGCTTATGGCTACACCTTC
.,TRBJ2-4,TRBD1,TRBV11-2,CASSFGQENIQYF,TGTGCCAGCAGCTTCGGACAGGAAAACATTCAGTACTTC
.,TRBJ2-5,.,TRBV5-8,CARSRRVKETQYF,TGTGCCAGATCACGTCGGGTGAAAGAGACCCAGTACTTC